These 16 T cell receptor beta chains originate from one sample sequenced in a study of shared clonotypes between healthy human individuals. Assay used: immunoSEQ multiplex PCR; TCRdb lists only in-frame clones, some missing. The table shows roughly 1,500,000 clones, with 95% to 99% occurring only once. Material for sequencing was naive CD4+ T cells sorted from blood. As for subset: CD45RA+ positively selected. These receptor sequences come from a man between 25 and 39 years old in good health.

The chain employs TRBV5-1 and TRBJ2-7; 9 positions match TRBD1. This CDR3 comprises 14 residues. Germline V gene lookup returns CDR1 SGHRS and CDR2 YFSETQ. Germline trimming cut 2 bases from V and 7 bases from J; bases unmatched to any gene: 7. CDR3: CASSFTGGTREQYF. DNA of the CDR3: TGCGCCAGCAGCTTCACAGGGGGCACCCGGGAGCAGTACTTC. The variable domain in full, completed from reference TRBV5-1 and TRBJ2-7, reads KAGVTQTPRYLIKTRGQQVTLSCSPISGHRSVSWYQQTPGQGLQFLFEYFSETQRNKGNFPGRFSGRQFSNSRSEMNVSTLELGDSALYLCASSFTGGTREQYFGPGTRLTVT.

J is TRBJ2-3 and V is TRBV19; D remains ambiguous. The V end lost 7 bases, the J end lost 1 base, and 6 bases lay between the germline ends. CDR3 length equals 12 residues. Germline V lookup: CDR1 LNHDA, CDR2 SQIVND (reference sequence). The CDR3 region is CASNTGTDTQYF. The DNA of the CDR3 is TGTGCCAGTAATACAGGCACAGATACGCAGTATTTT.

In DNA form, the CDR3 reads TGTGCTAGTGGTCTGGGACTAGCGGGAGGTTCAATGGAGACCCAGTACTTC. As protein: CASGLGLAGGSMETQYF. The chain combines TRBV12-5 with TRBJ2-5; TRBD2 matches 15 bases. Germline CDR1 and CDR2: LGHNT and FRNRAP. This CDR3 spans 17 amino acids. Losses at the gene ends were 5 bases for V and 5 bases for J; bases not matched to a gene: 9.

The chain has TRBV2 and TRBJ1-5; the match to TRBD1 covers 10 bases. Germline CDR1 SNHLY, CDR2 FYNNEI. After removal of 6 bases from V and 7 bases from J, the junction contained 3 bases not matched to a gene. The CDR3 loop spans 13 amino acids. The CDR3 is CASRGQGSQPQHF. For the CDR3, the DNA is TGTGCCAGCAGGGGACAGGGGTCACAGCCCCAGCATTTT.

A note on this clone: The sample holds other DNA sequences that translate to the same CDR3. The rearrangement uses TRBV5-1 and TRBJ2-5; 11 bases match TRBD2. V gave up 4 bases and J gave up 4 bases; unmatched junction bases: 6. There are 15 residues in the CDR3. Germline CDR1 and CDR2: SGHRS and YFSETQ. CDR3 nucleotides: TGCGCCAGCAGCCTAGCGGGAGGTGTGGGAGAGACCCAGTACTTC. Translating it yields CASSLAGGVGETQYF.

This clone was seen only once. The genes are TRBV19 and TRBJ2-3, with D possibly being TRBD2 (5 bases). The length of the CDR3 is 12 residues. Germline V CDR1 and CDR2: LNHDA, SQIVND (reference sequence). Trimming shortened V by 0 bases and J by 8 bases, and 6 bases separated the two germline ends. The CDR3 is CASSIDRGTQYF. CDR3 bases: TGTGCCAGTAGTATAGATCGGGGTACGCAGTATTTT.

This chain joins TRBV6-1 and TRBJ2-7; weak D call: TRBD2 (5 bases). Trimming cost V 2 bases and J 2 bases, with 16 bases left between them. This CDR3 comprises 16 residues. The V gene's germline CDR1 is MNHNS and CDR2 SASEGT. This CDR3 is CASSERIREHTYEQYF. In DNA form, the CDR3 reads TGTGCCAGCAGTGAAAGGATCCGGGAACACACCTACGAGCAGTACTTC.

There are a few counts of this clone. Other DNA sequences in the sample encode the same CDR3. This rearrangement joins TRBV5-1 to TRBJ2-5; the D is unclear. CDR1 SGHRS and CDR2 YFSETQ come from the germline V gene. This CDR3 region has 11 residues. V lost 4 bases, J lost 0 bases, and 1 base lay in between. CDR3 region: CASSDQETQYF. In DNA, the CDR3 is TGCGCCAGCAGCGACCAAGAGACCCAGTACTTC.

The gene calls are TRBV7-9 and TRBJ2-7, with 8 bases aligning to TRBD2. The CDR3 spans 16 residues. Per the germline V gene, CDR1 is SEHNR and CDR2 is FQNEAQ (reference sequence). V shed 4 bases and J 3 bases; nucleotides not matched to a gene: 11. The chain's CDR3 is CASSYPRGGRYYEQYF. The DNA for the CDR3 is TGTGCCAGCAGCTATCCTAGGGGCGGGAGGTACTACGAGCAGTACTTC.

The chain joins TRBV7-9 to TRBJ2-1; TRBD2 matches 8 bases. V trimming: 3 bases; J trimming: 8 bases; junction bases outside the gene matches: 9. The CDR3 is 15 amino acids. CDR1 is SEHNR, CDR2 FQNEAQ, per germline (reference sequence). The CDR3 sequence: CASSFSAGGFDEQFF. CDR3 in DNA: TGTGCCAGCAGCTTCTCGGCGGGAGGTTTCGATGAGCAGTTCTTC.

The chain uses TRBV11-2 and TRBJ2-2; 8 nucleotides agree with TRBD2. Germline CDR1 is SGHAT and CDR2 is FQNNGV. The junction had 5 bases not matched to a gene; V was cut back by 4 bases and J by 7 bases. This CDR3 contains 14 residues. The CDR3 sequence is CASSSAGVIGELFF. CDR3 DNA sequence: TGTGCCAGCAGCTCAGCGGGAGTTATCGGGGAGCTGTTTTTT. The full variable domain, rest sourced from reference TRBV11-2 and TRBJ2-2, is EAGVAQSPRYKIIEKRQSVAFWCNPISGHATLYWYQQILGQGPKLLIQFQNNGVVDDSQLPKDRFSAERLKGVDSTLKIQPAKLEDSAVYLCASSSAGVIGELFFGEGSRLTVL.

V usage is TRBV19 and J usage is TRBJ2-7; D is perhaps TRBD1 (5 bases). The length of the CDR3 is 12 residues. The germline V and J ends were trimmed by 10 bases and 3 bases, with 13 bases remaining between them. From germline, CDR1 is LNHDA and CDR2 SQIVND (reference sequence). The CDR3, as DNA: TGTGCCACCGCAGGGCCCAGCTACGAGCAGTACTTC. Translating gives CATAGPSYEQYF.

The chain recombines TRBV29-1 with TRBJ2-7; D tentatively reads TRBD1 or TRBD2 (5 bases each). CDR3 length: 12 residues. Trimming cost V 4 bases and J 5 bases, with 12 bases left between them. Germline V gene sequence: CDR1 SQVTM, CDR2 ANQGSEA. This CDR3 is CSVGPGTNEQYF. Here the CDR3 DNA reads TGCAGCGTTGGGCCCGGGACCAACGAGCAGTACTTC.

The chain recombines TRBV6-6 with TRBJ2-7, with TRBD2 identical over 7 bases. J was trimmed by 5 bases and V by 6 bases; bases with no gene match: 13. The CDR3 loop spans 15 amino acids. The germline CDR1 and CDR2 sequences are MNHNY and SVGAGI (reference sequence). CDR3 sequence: CASSFLGAGPHEQYF. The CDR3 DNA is TGTGCCAGCAGCTTCCTTGGAGCGGGACCCCACGAGCAGTACTTC.

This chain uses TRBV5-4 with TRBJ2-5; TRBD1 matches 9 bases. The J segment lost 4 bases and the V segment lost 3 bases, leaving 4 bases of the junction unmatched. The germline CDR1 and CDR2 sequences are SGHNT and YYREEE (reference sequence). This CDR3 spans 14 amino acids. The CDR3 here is CASSSLDRGETQYF. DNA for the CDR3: TGTGCCAGCAGCTCCCTGGACAGGGGAGAGACCCAGTACTTC. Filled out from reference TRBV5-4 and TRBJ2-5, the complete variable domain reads ETGVTQSPTHLIKTRGQQVTLRCSSQSGHNTVSWYQQALGQGPQFIFQYYREEENGRGNFPPRFSGLQFPNYSSELNVNALELDDSALYLCASSSLDRGETQYFGPGTRLLVL.

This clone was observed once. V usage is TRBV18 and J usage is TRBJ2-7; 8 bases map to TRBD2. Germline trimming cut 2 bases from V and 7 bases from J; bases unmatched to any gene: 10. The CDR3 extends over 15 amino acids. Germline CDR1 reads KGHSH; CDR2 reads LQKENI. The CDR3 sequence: CASSPLNSGRDEQYF. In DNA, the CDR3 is TGTGCCAGCTCACCATTAAACAGCGGGAGAGATGAGCAGTACTTC.